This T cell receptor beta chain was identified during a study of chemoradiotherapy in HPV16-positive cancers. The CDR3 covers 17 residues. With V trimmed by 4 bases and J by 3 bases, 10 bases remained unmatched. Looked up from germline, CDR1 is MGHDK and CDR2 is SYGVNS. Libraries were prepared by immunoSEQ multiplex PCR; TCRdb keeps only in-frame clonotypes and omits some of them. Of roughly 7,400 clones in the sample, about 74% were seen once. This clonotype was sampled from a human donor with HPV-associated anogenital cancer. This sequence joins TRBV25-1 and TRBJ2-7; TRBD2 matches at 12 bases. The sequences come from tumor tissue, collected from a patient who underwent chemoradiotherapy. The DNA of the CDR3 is TGTGCCAGCAGTGCGCTACTAGCGGGGGGTACATACTACGAGCAGTACTTC. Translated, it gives CASSALLAGGTYYEQYF.